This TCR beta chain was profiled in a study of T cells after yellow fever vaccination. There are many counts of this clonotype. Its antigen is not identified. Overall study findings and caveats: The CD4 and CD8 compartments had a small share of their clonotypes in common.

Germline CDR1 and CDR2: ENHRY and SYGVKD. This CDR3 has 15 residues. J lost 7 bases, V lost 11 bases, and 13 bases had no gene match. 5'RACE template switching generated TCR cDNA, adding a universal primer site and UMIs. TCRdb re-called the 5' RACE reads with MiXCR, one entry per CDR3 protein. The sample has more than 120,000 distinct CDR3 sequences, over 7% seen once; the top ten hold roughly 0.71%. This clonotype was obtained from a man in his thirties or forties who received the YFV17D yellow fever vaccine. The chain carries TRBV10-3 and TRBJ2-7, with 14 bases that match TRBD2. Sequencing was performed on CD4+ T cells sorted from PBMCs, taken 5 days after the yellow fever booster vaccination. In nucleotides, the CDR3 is TGTGCCGTACAGACTAGCGGGAGGGCCAGCAAAGAGCAGTACTTC. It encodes CAVQTSGRASKEQYF.